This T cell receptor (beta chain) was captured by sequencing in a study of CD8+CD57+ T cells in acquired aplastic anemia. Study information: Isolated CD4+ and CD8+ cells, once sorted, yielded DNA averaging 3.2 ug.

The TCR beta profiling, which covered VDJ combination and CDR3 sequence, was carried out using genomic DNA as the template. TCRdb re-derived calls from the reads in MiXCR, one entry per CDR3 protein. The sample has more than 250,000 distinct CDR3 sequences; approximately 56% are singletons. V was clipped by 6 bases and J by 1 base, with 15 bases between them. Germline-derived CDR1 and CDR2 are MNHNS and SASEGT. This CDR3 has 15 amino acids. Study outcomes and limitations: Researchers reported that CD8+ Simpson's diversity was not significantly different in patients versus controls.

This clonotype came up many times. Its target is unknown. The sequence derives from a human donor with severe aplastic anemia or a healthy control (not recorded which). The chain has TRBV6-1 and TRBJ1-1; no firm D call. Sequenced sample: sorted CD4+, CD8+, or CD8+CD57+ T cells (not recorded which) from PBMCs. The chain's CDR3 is CASSQPAGSNTEAFF. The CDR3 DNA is TGTGCCAGCAGCCAACCGGCGGGGTCGAACACTGAAGCTTTCTTT.